This T cell receptor (beta chain) was sequenced in a study of T cell changes during pregnancy in multiple sclerosis. CDR3 length: 15 amino acids. Germline V gene sequence: CDR1 SGHTA, CDR2 FQGNSA. Trimming stripped 6 bases from V and 6 bases from J, with 17 bases between. The assay was immunoSEQ multiplex PCR, and TCRdb's table has in-frame clones only and misses some. The sample contains under 50,000 clones, 80% to 90% of which appear only once. The starting material was CD4+ T cells from peripheral blood mononuclear cells, obtained after pregnancy. This receptor was identified in a female donor with multiple sclerosis, enrolled in a pregnancy study. The chain has TRBV7-2 and TRBJ1-4, with D possibly matching TRBD1 (5 bases). The CDR3: CASSETGRVYEKLFF. CDR3 nucleotides: TGTGCCAGCAGTGAAACGGGCAGGGTGTATGAAAAACTGTTTTTT.